The sequence of this TCR beta chain was determined in a study of blood T cell repertoires in COVID-19 (dated by TCRdb to between 2020 and 2021). Turning to the overall study: The collaborator samples originated in the United States, Italy and Spain and spanned the acute and convalescent phases of COVID-19. Deeply sampled blood TCRbeta repertoires from subjects exposed to, actively infected with, or recovered from COVID-19 were included in the dataset. Nearly every sample came with metadata listing a de-identified subject ID, COVID-19 status, age in years and sex. The repertoires were made available in a free public database intended to serve as a resource for research on the immune response to SARS-CoV-2. The prospective study material was composed of cDNA or gDNA derived from T cells, B-cell-depleted T cells, or PBMCs. HLA class I and class II types, where available, came from metadata supplied by the sample provider rather than from assay-based typing. Samples were obtained from the ongoing ImmuneRACE study (first 160 participants) and from over a thousand subjects provided by 6 global collaborators. The paper's findings and limits, for the study overall: The amount of clinical and demographic metadata varied by source and participant and was provided uncurated.

The immunoSEQ Assay, a bias-controlled multiplex PCR, was used to amplify TCRbeta CDR3 regions from genomic DNA. The original pipeline was this. Nucleated cell counts per sample were estimated from amplification of reference gene primers within the assay. Sequence reads were collapsed and filtered to measure the absolute abundance of every unique TCRbeta CDR3 rearrangement. For each sample, productive Simpson clonality was calculated as the square root of Simpson's diversity index over productive rearrangements. The source is immuneACCESS, and TCRdb retained only in-frame sequences with V and J called. Part of the clones is not carried over; for the studies checked, unresolved V genes explain less than half of this, and the remainder is unexplained. For V, J and clone size, that table is used; D and trimming come from the DNA. This sample has fewer than 70,000 clones in its table, and around 80% of those were observed once. In total, the top ten clones hold 12% of the sample.

Collaborating institutions collected whole blood in K2EDTA tubes following their own protocols. For TCRbeta analysis, collaborators shipped samples as frozen whole blood, isolated PBMCs, or DNA extracted from either of those sample types. Taken from the germline V gene, the CDR1 and CDR2 loops are KGHSH and LQKENI. After removal of 5 bases from V and 5 bases from J, the junction retains 7 bases not matched to a gene. Including the terminal cysteine and phenylalanine, the CDR3 comprises 14 residues. Left in the record is the CDR3 DNA by itself, 42 bases read in frame from the first base. A remark on this clone: Which antigen it targets is not known. No quality values exist for individual bases; no much larger clone is one base distant.

The V and J genes are TRBV18 and TRBJ2-5, with 8 bases matching TRBD2. Sequenced: peripheral blood. The source of this sequence is a human donor in a cohort sampled during active COVID-19. The nucleotide sequence is TGTGCCAGCTCAACGGGACTAGGGGTGGAGACCCAGTACTTC. Translated, it gives CASSTGLGVETQYF. The CDR3 plus the reference TRBV18 and TRBJ2-5 genes for the other parts give the full variable domain: NAGVMQNPRHLVRRRGQEARLRCSPMKGHSHVYWYRQLPEEGLKFMVYLQKENIIDESGMPKERFSAEFPKEGPSILRIQQVVRGDSAAYFCASSTGLGVETQYFGPGTRLLVL.